The sequence of this TCR beta chain was determined in a study of cytotoxic CD8 clonotypes in ibrutinib-treated CLL. Study observations and caveats: Clonality increased with ibrutinib response but returned toward baseline at progression. Pretreatment clonality was elevated relative to age-matched healthy donors and paralleled circulating CD8+ T-cell counts. Stable or contracted on treatment, public clonotypes were also uncommon.

Libraries of TCR beta were made from approximately 2 micrograms of genomic DNA that came from cryopreserved PBMCs. Germline V gene data show CDR1 as ENHRY and CDR2 as SYGVKD. With 0 bases clipped from V and 5 bases from J, the junction kept 3 bases outside the gene matches. The CDR3 is made up of 16 amino acids. Concerning this clone: No antigen is known for it.

The method was immunoSEQ multiplex PCR; TCRdb's version includes in-frame clones alone and lacks a portion of them. There are over 150,000 clones in the sample; roughly 72% occur only once, and roughly 13% lies in the top ten. The material sequenced was PBMCs, taken after 24 months of ibrutinib treatment. The gene calls are TRBV10-3 and TRBJ2-7; TRBD2 matches at 14 bases. The source is a human donor with chronic lymphocytic leukemia. CDR3 DNA: TGTGCCATCAGTGAGTCGGGACTAGCGGGAGAGAACGAGCAGTACTTC. Amino acid sequence: CAISESGLAGENEQYF.